Shown below are 24 T cell receptor beta chains from a single sample sequenced in a study of CD8+CD57+ T cells in acquired aplastic anemia. TCR beta VDJ and CDR3 were profiled, and genomic DNA was the template. Each CDR3 protein gets one entry after TCRdb re-called the reads with MiXCR. The top ten clones hold around 46% of a sample with approximately 190,000 distinct CDR3 sequences, 64% of them seen once. The sequenced sample consisted of sorted CD4+, CD8+, or CD8+CD57+ T cells (not recorded which) from PBMCs. The receptors here all came from a human donor with severe aplastic anemia or a healthy control (not recorded which).

This chain uses TRBV7-2 with TRBJ1-5; the D is unclear. The CDR3 is 13 residues long. CDR1 and CDR2 (germline): SGHTA, FQGNSA. Trimming took 2 bases from V and 3 from J, leaving 5 bases between them. CDR3 protein: CASSLTVNQPQHF. CDR3 DNA sequence: TGTGCCAGCAGCTTAACGGTCAATCAGCCCCAGCATTTT.

The rearrangement links TRBV29-1 to TRBJ2-5; weak D call: TRBD1 (5 bases). There are 13 residues in the CDR3. The ends were cut back, 6 bases at V and 5 bases at J, with 16 bases in the middle. Per the germline V gene, CDR1 is SQVTM and CDR2 is ANQGSEA. The DNA of the CDR3 is TGCAGCGTCAAGGGCAGGGTCGTGGAGACCCAGTACTTC. Translating it yields CSVKGRVVETQYF.

The table lists this clonotype with a few counts. This rearrangement joins TRBV27 to TRBJ1-5; no clear D. Germline CDR1 MNHEY, CDR2 SMNVEV (reference sequence). This CDR3 spans 13 amino acids. The germline V and J ends were trimmed by 5 bases and 8 bases, with 13 bases remaining between them. The CDR3 DNA reads as TGTGCCAGCAGTCCCCTAGTTTCGGAGCCCCAGCATTTT. It yields the protein CASSPLVSEPQHF.

This clonotype was recorded at least ten times. The chain carries TRBV2 and TRBJ2-3, with unresolved D. The CDR3 loop spans 10 amino acids. The germline V gene encodes CDR1 SNHLY and CDR2 FYNNEI. The V end was cut by 10 bases, the J end by 2 bases, with 4 bases between. CDR3 residues: CAIHTDTQYF. The CDR3 DNA sequence: TGTGCCATCCACACAGATACGCAGTATTTT.

V gene TRBV7-6 combines with J gene TRBJ1-5; D unclear. The CDR3 is 13 residues long. V shed 3 bases and J shed 7 bases, with 10 bases lying between them. Germline lookup yields CDR1 SGHVS and CDR2 FNYEAQ. The chain's CDR3 is CASSLDGGQPQHF. The CDR3 bases are TGTGCCAGCAGCTTGGACGGTGGGCAGCCCCAGCATTTT.

Remarks on this clonotype: Being one base from a much bigger clone, this may be a read error. The chain employs TRBV2 and TRBJ2-1, with D unclear. The V and J ends lost 8 bases and 4 bases respectively, with 3 bases between them. The CDR3 loop spans 10 amino acids. Germline CDR1 reads SNHLY; CDR2 reads FYNNEI. For the CDR3, the DNA is TGTGCCAGCCTTTACAATGAGCAGTTCTTC. It specifies CASLYNEQFF.

CDR3 DNA: TGTGCCACCAGTGATCAAACAGGGCACTATGGCTACACCTTC. It encodes CATSDQTGHYGYTF. The rearrangement links TRBV24-1 to TRBJ1-2, with D tentatively TRBD1 (6 bases). Germline V gene data show CDR1 as KGHDR and CDR2 as SFDVKD. Trimming shortened V by 3 bases and J by 3 bases, and 10 bases separated the two germline ends. CDR3 length: 14 residues.

The chain employs TRBV2 and TRBJ2-1; D gene ambiguous. The CDR3 is made up of 12 amino acids. V was pared by 7 bases and J by 5 bases, with 9 bases between. CDR1 and CDR2 (germline): SNHLY, FYNNEI. CDR3: CASIKMNNEQFF. The CDR3 coding sequence is TGTGCCAGCATTAAGATGAACAATGAGCAGTTCTTC.

The rearrangement links TRBV15 to TRBJ2-1, with 9 bases identical to TRBD2. This CDR3 has 16 amino acids. Germline V lookup: CDR1 LNHNV, CDR2 YYDKDF (reference sequence). The V gene end was trimmed by 4 bases and the J gene end by 3 bases; junction bases not matched to a gene: 7. For the CDR3, the DNA is TGTGCCACCAGCAAGAGGATTAGCGGGAGCTACAATGAGCAGTTCTTC. Translating gives CATSKRISGSYNEQFF. Based on the CDR3 plus reference TRBV15 and TRBJ2-1, the full variable domain is DAMVIQNPRYQVTQFGKPVTLSCSQTLNHNVMYWYQQKSSQAPKLLFHYYDKDFNNEADTPDNFQSRRPNTSFCFLDIRSPGLGDTAMYLCATSKRISGSYNEQFFGPGTRLTVL.

The V call is TRBV6-4, the J call TRBJ2-3; TRBD2 matches 11 bases. The CDR3 spans 16 residues. Trimming took 0 bases from V and 1 from J; bases not matched to a gene: 0. The V gene's germline CDR1 is MRHNA and CDR2 SNTAGT. The CDR3 coding sequence is TGTGCCAGCAGTGACTCGACTAGCGGGGGCACAGATACGCAGTATTTT. Amino acids: CASSDSTSGGTDTQYF.

As to this clonotype: At one of its ends the junction is not consistent with the germline gene, which may arise from a read error. The chain recombines TRBV7-8 with TRBJ1-1, with D possibly TRBD1 on 5 matching bases. The CDR3 is 16 residues long. CDR1 is SGHVS, CDR2 FQNEAQ, per germline. Here the CDR3 DNA reads TGTGCCAGCAGCTTAGCGGGACCCAGAACTAACACTGAAGCCTTCTTT. Amino acids: CASSLAGPRTNTEAFF.

This clonotype was found many times. The rearrangement uses TRBV20-1 and TRBJ2-2; 11 bases map to TRBD2. The CDR3 runs to 14 residues. V lost 2 bases and J lost 5; bases outside the gene matches: 1. Germline V gives CDR1 DFQATT, CDR2 SNEGSKA (reference sequence). The DNA of the CDR3 is TGCAGTGCTAGACTAGCGGGGGGAACCGGGGAGCTGTTTTTT. Protein: CSARLAGGTGELFF.

This clonotype was seen at least ten times. The chain combines TRBV7-3 with TRBJ2-2; no definite D call. The CDR3 extends over 12 amino acids. Germline CDR1 SGHTA, CDR2 FQGTGA. V dropped 4 bases and J dropped 6 bases, with 6 bases sitting between them. The CDR3 region is CASSSNSGELFF. The CDR3 DNA reads as TGTGCCAGCAGCTCAAATTCCGGGGAGCTGTTTTTT.

V is TRBV24-1 and J is TRBJ2-1; 9 bases align to TRBD1. The CDR3 loop spans 17 amino acids. J lost 7 bases, V lost 3 bases, and 12 bases had no gene match. Germline CDR1 and CDR2: KGHDR and SFDVKD. The CDR3 reads CATSDRATRQGVNEQFF. The CDR3 region has the DNA TGTGCCACCAGTGATCGGGCAACAAGACAGGGGGTTAATGAGCAGTTCTTC.

This clonotype was recorded a few times. The V and J genes are TRBV20-1 and TRBJ2-1, with D possibly matching TRBD2 (5 bases). Germline lookup yields CDR1 DFQATT and CDR2 SNEGSKA (reference sequence). Deletions cut 3 bases from V and 0 bases from J, with 15 bases between. The CDR3 is 16 residues long. CDR3 nucleotide sequence: TGCAGTGCTAGCGTCGTCAGCGGTAGCTCCTACAATGAGCAGTTCTTC. This sequence encodes CSASVVSGSSYNEQFF.

V gene TRBV6-6 combines with J gene TRBJ2-7, with D possibly TRBD2 on 6 matching bases. The CDR3 is made up of 13 amino acids. Germline values: CDR1 MNHNY, CDR2 SVGAGI (reference sequence). The V end lost 6 bases, the J end lost 6 bases, and 15 bases lay between the germline ends. CDR3: CASRSRPGGEQYF. The CDR3 DNA reads as TGTGCCAGCAGATCTCGACCCGGGGGCGAGCAGTACTTC.

Concerning this clonotype: A read error may be the cause here, since a much bigger clone is one base away. The rearrangement joins TRBV6-5 to TRBJ1-1; perhaps TRBD1 as D (5 bases). The CDR3 spans 14 residues. Germline-derived CDR1 and CDR2 are MNHEY and SVGAGI. Written as DNA, the CDR3 is TGTGCCAGTGGAGCCAACCCGGGGCACACTGATGCTTTCTTT. Protein: CASGANPGHTDAFF.

This clonotype was observed many times. CDR3 bases: TGTGCCAGCAGTTCCGGGACACTTAGCTCCTACGAGCAGTACTTC. Amino acid sequence: CASSSGTLSSYEQYF. V is TRBV6-5 and J is TRBJ2-7; a weak D match, TRBD1 (6 bases). V was clipped by 4 bases and J by 0 bases, with 13 bases between them. This CDR3 is built from 15 residues. Germline loops: CDR1 MNHEY, CDR2 SVGAGI.

This sequence joins TRBV15 and TRBJ2-7; D may correspond to TRBD1 or TRBD2 (7 bases each). Trimming took off 6 bases at V and 2 bases at J, with 17 bases between the two ends. CDR3 length: 15 amino acids. CDR1 is LNHNV, CDR2 YYDKDF, per germline (reference sequence). Written as DNA, the CDR3 is TGTGCCACCAGTCAGGGGGGGGGGCTACCCTACGAGCAGTACTTC. Its translation is CATSQGGGLPYEQYF.

This clonotype was detected a few times. The chain joins TRBV10-3 to TRBJ1-6; 10 nucleotides line up with TRBD1. In germline, CDR1 is ENHRY, CDR2 SYGVKD. This CDR3 spans 15 amino acids. The V and J ends lost 4 bases and 7 bases, in that order; junction bases with no gene match: 4. The CDR3 DNA is TGTGCCATCAGTGTTCGACAGGGGGCAAATTCACCCCTCCACTTT. Residues: CAISVRQGANSPLHF.

The chain is built from TRBV24-1 and TRBJ2-1, with D unclear. V was cut by 1 base and J by 0 bases, with 6 bases left in between. Germline-derived CDR1 and CDR2 are KGHDR and SFDVKD. This CDR3 has 15 amino acids. CDR3 nucleotide sequence: TGTGCCACCAGTGATTTAGCTGACTCCTACAATGAGCAGTTCTTC. Its protein product is CATSDLADSYNEQFF.

In this sample, this clonotype turned up many times. This CDR3 is CASRGTEGYEQYF. CDR3 nucleotides: TGTGCCAGCAGGGGGACAGAAGGATACGAGCAGTACTTC. The rearrangement uses TRBV12-3 or TRBV12-4 and TRBJ2-7; 7 bases line up with TRBD1. V shed 6 bases, J shed 4 bases, and the junction held 6 bases outside the gene matches. The CDR3 runs to 13 residues.

The chain combines TRBV7-6 with TRBJ1-6; D uncertain. V was cut by 5 bases and J by 3 bases, with 8 bases left in between. Germline V lookup: CDR1 SGHVS, CDR2 FNYEAQ. This CDR3 has 14 amino acids. DNA for the CDR3: TGTGCCAGCAGCATCAGCGACTATAATTCACCCCTCCACTTT. Translating gives CASSISDYNSPLHF.

The genes are TRBV2 and TRBJ2-3; 13 bases are shared with TRBD2. The CDR3 is made up of 16 amino acids. V was clipped by 5 bases and J by 2 bases; unmatched bases: 4. CDR1 is SNHLY and CDR2 is FYNNEI in the germline V gene. The CDR3 loop reads CASSPGTSGTTDTQYF. CDR3 nucleotide sequence: TGTGCCAGCAGTCCCGGGACTAGCGGGACCACAGATACGCAGTATTTT.